The 4 T cell receptor beta chains given below trace back to one sample, sequenced in a study of blood T cells in healthy people across ages. A second PCR of 7 to 11 cycles used a sample-barcoded 5' primer and a J-beta primer mix. Via MiXCR, TCRdb re-called the 5' RACE reads, giving one row per CDR3 protein. The sample has some 1.5 million distinct CDR3 sequences; 42% are singletons. Sequenced: blood. Every receptor here comes from a woman under 30 in good health.

This sequence joins TRBV29-1 and TRBJ1-5; TRBD1 is a possible D gene (6 bases). V dropped 4 bases and J dropped 0 bases, with 13 bases sitting between them. From germline, CDR1 is SQVTM and CDR2 ANQGSEA. CDR3 length: 15 amino acids. Here the CDR3 DNA reads TGCAGCGTTGGGGGGCCGGACGGTAGCAATCAGCCCCAGCATTTT. It specifies CSVGGPDGSNQPQHF.

J is TRBJ2-7 and V is TRBV7-2; TRBD2 matches 11 bases. J gave up 6 bases and V 0 bases, and 4 bases lay outside the gene matches. Germline V gene lookup returns CDR1 SGHTA and CDR2 FQGNSA. CDR3 length: 15 amino acids. Written as DNA, the CDR3 is TGTGCCAGCAGCTTAGCTAGCGGGGGGGCGGGCGAGCAGTACTTC. Translating it yields CASSLASGGAGEQYF. The full variable domain, its missing parts supplied by reference TRBV7-2 and TRBJ2-7, is GAGVSQSPSNKVTEKGKDVELRCDPISGHTALYWYRQSLGQGLEFLIYFQGNSAPDKSGLPSDRFSAERTGGSVSTLTIQRTQQEDSAVYLCASSLASGGAGEQYFGPGTRLTVT.

The V and J genes are TRBV12-3 or TRBV12-4 and TRBJ1-2; the match to TRBD1 covers 7 bases. Trimming removed 5 bases from V and 7 bases from J; junction bases left unmatched: 7. This CDR3 has 13 amino acids. The CDR3 bases are TGTGCCAGCAGTCCAGGGGGTAGTATTGGCTACACCTTC. This sequence encodes CASSPGGSIGYTF.

This sequence joins TRBV12-3 or TRBV12-4 and TRBJ1-4, with 7 bases identical to TRBD1. The CDR3 is 14 residues long. V gave up 7 bases and J gave up 8 bases; unmatched junction bases: 10. CDR3 sequence reads: CASKMGTEHEKLFF. The CDR3 DNA is TGTGCCAGCAAAATGGGGACAGAGCACGAAAAACTGTTTTTT.